Given below is one T cell receptor (beta chain) in context. The CDR3 is 13 residues long. V trimming: 5 bases; J trimming: 4 bases; junction bases outside the gene matches: 3. The germline CDR1 and CDR2 sequences are SGHTA and FQGNSA. This sample was taken from a study of shared clonotypes between healthy human individuals. Authors' data handling: As immunoSEQ supplied junction-only sequences (without quality scores), filtering differed. The protocol was immunoSEQ multiplex PCR, while the TCRdb copy is restricted to in-frame clones and leaves out a portion. For V, J and clone size, that table is used; D and trimming come from the DNA. The table has 2.3 million or so clones, about 92% seen once; the top ten hold around 0.4%.

This chain links TRBV7-2 with TRBJ2-3; TRBD1 aligns across 7 bases. The clonotype comes from a man younger than 35 in good health. Some clones in this sample may be carry-over from other donors' samples. Material for sequencing was naive CD4+ T cells from PBMCs. Subset reported: CD45RA+ positively selected. The CDR3 sequence: CASSPTGPDTQYF. In DNA form, the CDR3 reads TGTGCCAGCAGCCCGACAGGGCCAGATACGCAGTATTTT.